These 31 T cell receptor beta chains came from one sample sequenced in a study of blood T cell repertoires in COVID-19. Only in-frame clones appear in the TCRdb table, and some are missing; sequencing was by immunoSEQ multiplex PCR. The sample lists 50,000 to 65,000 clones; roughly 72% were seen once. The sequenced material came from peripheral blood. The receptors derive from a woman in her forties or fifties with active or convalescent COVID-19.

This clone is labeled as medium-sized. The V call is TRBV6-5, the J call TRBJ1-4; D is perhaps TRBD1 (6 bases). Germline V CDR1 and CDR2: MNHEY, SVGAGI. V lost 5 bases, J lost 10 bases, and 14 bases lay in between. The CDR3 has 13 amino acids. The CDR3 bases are TGTGCCAGCAGTACGATGGGGGCCGTAAAACTGTTTTTT. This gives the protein CASSTMGAVKLFF.

CDR3 DNA: TGTGCCACCAGTGATCAAGGACTAGCGGGCCCCAGAGGGGAGACCCAGTACTTC. It encodes CATSDQGLAGPRGETQYF. The chain is built from TRBV24-1 and TRBJ2-5; the match to TRBD2 covers 11 bases. There are 18 residues in the CDR3. CDR1 KGHDR and CDR2 SFDVKD come from the germline V gene. The ends lost 3 bases at V and 5 bases at J; junction bases unmatched: 13.

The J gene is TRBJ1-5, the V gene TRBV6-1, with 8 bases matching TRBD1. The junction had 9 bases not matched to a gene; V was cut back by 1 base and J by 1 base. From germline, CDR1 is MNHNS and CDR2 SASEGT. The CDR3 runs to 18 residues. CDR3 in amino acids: CASSEGWAGGHSNQPQHF. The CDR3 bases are TGTGCCAGCAGTGAAGGATGGGCAGGGGGCCACAGCAATCAGCCCCAGCATTTT.

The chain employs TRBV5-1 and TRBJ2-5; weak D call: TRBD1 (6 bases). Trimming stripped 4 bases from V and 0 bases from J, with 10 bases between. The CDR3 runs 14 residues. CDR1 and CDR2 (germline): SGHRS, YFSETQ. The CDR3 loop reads CASSQWDNQETQYF. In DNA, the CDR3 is TGCGCCAGCAGCCAATGGGACAACCAAGAGACCCAGTACTTC.

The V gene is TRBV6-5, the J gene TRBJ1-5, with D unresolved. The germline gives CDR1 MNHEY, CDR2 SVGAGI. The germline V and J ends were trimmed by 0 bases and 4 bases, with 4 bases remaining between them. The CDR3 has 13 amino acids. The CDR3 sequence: CASSYSRNQPQHF. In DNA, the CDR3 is TGTGCCAGCAGTTACTCGAGGAATCAGCCCCAGCATTTT.

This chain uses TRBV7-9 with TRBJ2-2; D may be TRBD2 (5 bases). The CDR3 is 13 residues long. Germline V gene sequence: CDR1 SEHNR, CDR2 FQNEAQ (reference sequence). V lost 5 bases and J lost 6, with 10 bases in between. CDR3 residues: CASSGRGSGELFF. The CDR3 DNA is TGTGCCAGCAGCGGTAGAGGGTCCGGGGAGCTGTTTTTT.

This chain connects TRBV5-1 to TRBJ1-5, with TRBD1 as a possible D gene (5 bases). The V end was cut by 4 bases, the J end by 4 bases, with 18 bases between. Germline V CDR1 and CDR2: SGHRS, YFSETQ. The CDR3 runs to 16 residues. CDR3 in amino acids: CASSPVGPTGNQPQHF. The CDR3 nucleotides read TGCGCCAGCAGCCCTGTTGGTCCAACAGGTAATCAGCCCCAGCATTTT.

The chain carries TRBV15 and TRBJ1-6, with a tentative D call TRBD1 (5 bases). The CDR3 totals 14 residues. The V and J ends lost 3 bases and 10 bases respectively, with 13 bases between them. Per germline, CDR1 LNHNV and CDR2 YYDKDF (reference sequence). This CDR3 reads CATSSSLGGSPLHF. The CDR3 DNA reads TGTGCCACCAGCAGTTCCCTGGGGGGGTCACCCCTCCACTTT.

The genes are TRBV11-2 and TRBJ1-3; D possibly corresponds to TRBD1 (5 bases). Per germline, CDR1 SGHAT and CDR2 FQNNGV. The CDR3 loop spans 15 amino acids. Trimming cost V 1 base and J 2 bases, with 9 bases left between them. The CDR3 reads CASSLGAGPGNTIYF. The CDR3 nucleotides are TGTGCCAGCAGCTTAGGGGCAGGGCCTGGAAACACCATATATTTT.

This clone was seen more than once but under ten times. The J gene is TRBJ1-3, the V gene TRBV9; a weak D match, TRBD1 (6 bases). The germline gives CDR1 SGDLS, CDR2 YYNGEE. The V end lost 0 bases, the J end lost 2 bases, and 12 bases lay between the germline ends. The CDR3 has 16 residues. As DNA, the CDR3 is TGTGCCAGCAGCGTAGTGGACAGCGACGCTGGAAACACCATATATTTT. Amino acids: CASSVVDSDAGNTIYF.

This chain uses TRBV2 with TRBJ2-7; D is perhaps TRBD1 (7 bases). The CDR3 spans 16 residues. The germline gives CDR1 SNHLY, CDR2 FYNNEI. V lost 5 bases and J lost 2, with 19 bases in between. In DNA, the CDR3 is TGTGCCAGCAGTATCCAGGGGGGACAGTCACCCTACGAGCAGTACTTC. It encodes CASSIQGGQSPYEQYF.

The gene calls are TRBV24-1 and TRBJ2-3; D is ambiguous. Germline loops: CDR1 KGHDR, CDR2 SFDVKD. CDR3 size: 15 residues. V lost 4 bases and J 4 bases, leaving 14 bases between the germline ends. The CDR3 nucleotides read TGTGCCACCAGTGACCCCCTAGAGCGACCAGATACGCAGTATTTT. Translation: CATSDPLERPDTQYF.

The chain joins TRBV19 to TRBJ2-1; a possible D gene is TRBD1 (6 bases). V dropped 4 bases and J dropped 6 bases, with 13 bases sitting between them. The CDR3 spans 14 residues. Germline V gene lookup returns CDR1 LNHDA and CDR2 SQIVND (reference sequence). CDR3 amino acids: CASSSGDTLNEQFF. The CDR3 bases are TGTGCCAGTAGTAGTGGGGACACCCTCAATGAGCAGTTCTTC.

CDR3 DNA: TGTGCCAGCAGCGTAGGTAAGCGCCCCTACGGGAATGAGCAGTTCTTC. Protein: CASSVGKRPYGNEQFF. The V gene is TRBV9, the J gene TRBJ2-1; D gene unclear. Germline-derived CDR1 and CDR2 are SGDLS and YYNGEE. V gave up 0 bases and J gave up 7 bases, with 17 bases separating them. The CDR3 spans 16 residues.

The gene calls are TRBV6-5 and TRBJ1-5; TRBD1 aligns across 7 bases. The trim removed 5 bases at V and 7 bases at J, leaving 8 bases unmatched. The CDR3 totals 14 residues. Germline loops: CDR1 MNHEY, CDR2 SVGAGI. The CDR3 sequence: CASSRSRGYQPQHF. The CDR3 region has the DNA TGTGCCAGCAGTCGCAGCAGGGGGTACCAGCCCCAGCATTTT.

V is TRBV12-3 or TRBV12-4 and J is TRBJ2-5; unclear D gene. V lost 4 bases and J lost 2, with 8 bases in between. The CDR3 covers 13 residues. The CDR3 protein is CASSSRTQETQYF. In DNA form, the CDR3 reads TGTGCCAGCAGTTCTCGTACTCAAGAGACCCAGTACTTC.

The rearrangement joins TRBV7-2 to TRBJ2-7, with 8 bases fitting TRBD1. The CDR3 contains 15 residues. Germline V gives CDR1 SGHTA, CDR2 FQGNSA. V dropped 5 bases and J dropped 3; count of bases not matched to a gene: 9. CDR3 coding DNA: TGTGCCAGCAGCCTCAATGGGGGACAGGTCTACGAGCAGTACTTC. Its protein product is CASSLNGGQVYEQYF.

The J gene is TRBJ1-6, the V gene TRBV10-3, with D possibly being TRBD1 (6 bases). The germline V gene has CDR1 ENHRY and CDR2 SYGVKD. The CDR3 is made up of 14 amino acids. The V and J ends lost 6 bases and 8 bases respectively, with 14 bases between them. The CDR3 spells CAIRQGFQDSPLHF. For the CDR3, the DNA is TGTGCCATCAGGCAGGGGTTCCAAGATTCACCCCTCCACTTT.

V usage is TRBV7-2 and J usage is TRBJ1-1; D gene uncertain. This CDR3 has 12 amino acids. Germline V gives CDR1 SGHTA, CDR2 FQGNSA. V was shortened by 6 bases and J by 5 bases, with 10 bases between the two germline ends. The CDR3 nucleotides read TGTGCCAGCAGAACTATTCTTACTGAAGCTTTCTTT. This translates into CASRTILTEAFF.

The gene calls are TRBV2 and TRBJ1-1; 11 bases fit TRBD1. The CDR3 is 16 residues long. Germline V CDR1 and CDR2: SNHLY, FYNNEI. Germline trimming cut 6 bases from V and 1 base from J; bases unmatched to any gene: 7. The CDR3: CASSYGQGAGNTEAFF. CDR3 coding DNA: TGTGCCAGCAGCTACGGACAGGGGGCAGGGAACACTGAAGCTTTCTTT.

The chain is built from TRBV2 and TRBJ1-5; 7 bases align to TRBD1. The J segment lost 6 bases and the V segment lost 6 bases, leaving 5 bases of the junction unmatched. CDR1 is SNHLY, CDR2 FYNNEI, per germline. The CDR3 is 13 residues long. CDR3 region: CASSSTGSQPQHF. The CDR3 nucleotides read TGTGCCAGCAGCTCGACAGGGAGTCAGCCCCAGCATTTT.

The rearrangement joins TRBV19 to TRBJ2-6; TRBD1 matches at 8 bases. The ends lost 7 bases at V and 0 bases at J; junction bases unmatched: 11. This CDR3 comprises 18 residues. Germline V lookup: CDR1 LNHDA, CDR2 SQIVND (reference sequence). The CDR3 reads CASTPWGQDYSGANVLTF. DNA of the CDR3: TGTGCCAGTACCCCTTGGGGACAGGACTACTCTGGGGCCAACGTCCTGACTTTC. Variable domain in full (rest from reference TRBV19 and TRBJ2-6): DGGITQSPKYLFRKEGQNVTLSCEQNLNHDAMYWYRQDPGQGLRLIYYSQIVNDFQKGDIAEGYSVSREKKESFPLTVTSAQKNPTAFYLCASTPWGQDYSGANVLTFGAGSRLTVL.

CDR3 DNA: TGTGCCAGCAGTCCACGGCAGGACTACGAGCAGTACTTC. Encoded protein: CASSPRQDYEQYF. This sequence joins TRBV7-6 and TRBJ2-7; D unresolved. This CDR3 has 13 residues. Trimming took 6 bases from V and 3 from J, leaving 12 bases between them. CDR1 SGHVS and CDR2 FNYEAQ come from the germline V gene.

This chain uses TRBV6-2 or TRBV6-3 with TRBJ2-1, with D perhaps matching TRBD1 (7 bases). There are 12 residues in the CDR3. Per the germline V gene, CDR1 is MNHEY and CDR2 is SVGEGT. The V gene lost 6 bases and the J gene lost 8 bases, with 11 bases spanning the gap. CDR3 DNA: TGTGCCAGCAGCCCCAGGGGGGATGAGCAGTTCTTC. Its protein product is CASSPRGDEQFF.

CDR3 residues: CASSLARLAGSDNEQYF. DNA of the CDR3: TGTGCCAGCAGCTTAGCCCGACTAGCGGGATCGGACAACGAGCAGTACTTC. The J gene is TRBJ2-7, the V gene TRBV7-9; 11 bases are a match to TRBD2. The V segment lost 0 bases and the J segment 5 bases; nucleotides outside the gene matches: 9. This CDR3 has 17 residues. Germline V lookup: CDR1 SEHNR, CDR2 FQNEAQ (reference sequence).

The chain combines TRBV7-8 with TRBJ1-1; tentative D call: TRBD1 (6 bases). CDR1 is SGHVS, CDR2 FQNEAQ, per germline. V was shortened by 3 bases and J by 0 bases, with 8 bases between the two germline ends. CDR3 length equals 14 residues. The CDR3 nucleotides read TGTGCCAGCAGCTTCGGACAGATGAACACTGAAGCTTTCTTT. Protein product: CASSFGQMNTEAFF.

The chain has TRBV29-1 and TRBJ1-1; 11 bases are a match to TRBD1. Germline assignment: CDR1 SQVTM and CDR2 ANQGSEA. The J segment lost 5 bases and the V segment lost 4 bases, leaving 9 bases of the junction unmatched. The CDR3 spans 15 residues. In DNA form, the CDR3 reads TGCAGCGTTGGGGATCCCGGGACAGGGGGGACTGAAGCTTTCTTT. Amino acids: CSVGDPGTGGTEAFF.

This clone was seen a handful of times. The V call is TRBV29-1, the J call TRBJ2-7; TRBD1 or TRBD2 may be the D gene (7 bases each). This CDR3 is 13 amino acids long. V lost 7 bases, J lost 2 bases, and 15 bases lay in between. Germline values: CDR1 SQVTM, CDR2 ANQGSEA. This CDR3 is CSGGGDSAYEQYF. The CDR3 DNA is TGCAGCGGGGGAGGGGACAGTGCCTACGAGCAGTACTTC.

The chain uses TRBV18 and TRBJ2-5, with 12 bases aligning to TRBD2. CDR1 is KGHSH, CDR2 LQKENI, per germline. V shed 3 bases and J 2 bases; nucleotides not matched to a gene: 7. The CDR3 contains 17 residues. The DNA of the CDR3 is TGTGCCAGCTCACCCGCTTTCGGGACTAGCGGGCAAGAGACCCAGTACTTC. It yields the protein CASSPAFGTSGQETQYF. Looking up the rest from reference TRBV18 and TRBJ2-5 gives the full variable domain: NAGVMQNPRHLVRRRGQEARLRCSPMKGHSHVYWYRQLPEEGLKFMVYLQKENIIDESGMPKERFSAEFPKEGPSILRIQQVVRGDSAAYFCASSPAFGTSGQETQYFGPGTRLLVL.

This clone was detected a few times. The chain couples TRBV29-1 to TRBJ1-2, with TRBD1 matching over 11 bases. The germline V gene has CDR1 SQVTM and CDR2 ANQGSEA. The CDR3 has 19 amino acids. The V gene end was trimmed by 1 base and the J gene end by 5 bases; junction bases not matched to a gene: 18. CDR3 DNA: TGCAGCGTTGAAGGTGCCCCAGCGGGACAGGGGGGAAGGCGATATGGCTACACCTTC. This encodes CSVEGAPAGQGGRRYGYTF.

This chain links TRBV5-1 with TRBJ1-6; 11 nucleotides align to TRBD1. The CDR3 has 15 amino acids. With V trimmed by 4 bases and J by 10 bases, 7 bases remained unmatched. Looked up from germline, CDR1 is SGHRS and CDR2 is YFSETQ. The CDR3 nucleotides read TGCGCCAGCAGCGTTGGACAGGGGGCTCAATCACCCCTCCACTTT. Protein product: CASSVGQGAQSPLHF.